These 21 T cell receptor beta chains came from one sample sequenced in a study of identical twins. MiXCR, applied by TCRdb to the 5' RACE reads, yields one record per CDR3 protein. The sample yields 410,000 or so distinct CDR3 sequences, less than 20% seen once. Source material: naive T cells sorted from blood. Receptors were obtained from a man aged 45 to 65 in good health.

This clonotype was seen only a few times. CDR3 residues: CASSLNHRAGELFF. The CDR3 DNA is TGTGCCAGCAGTTTGAATCACCGAGCCGGGGAGCTGTTTTTT. The genes are TRBV28 and TRBJ2-2; D uncertain. Germline CDR1 reads MDHEN; CDR2 reads SYDVKM. V was cut by 3 bases and J by 6 bases, with 11 bases left in between. CDR3 length: 14 amino acids.

This clonotype was counted only a few times. V and J are TRBV2 and TRBJ2-5; 8 bases fit TRBD1. The CDR3 length is 15 residues. Germline loops: CDR1 SNHLY, CDR2 FYNNEI. The V gene end was trimmed by 6 bases and the J gene end by 5 bases; junction bases not matched to a gene: 11. The CDR3 nucleotides are TGTGCCAGCAGCGTCATCGCAGGGGGCTCGGAGACCCAGTACTTC. Its protein product is CASSVIAGGSETQYF.

This clonotype turned up a few times. This chain uses TRBV5-5 with TRBJ1-4; D remains unclear. This CDR3 contains 13 residues. V lost 0 bases to trimming and J lost 8 bases, with 8 bases between them. Germline V gives CDR1 SGHKS, CDR2 YYEKEE (reference sequence). CDR3 bases: TGTGCCAGCAGCTTGGGATTCGGGGAAAAACTGTTTTTT. Amino acid sequence: CASSLGFGEKLFF.

This clonotype was seen repeatedly, ten times or more. The chain joins TRBV11-2 to TRBJ2-3; D not resolved. Trimming left V 2 bases short and J 1 base short, with 7 bases between. CDR3 length: 14 residues. Germline values: CDR1 SGHAT, CDR2 FQNNGV. The CDR3 region is CASSLIPRTDTQYF. Here the CDR3 DNA reads TGTGCCAGCAGCTTAATTCCACGCACAGATACGCAGTATTTT.

This clonotype came up a few times. The gene calls are TRBV7-2 and TRBJ2-7; D not resolved. Germline V CDR1 and CDR2: SGHTA, FQGNSA. V was trimmed by 5 bases and J by 4 bases, leaving 9 bases between them. CDR3 size: 12 residues. CDR3 coding DNA: TGTGCCAGCAGCCCGAACATTTACGAGCAGTACTTC. This encodes CASSPNIYEQYF. The full variable domain, with the rest looked up from reference TRBV7-2 and TRBJ2-7, is GAGVSQSPSNKVTEKGKDVELRCDPISGHTALYWYRQSLGQGLEFLIYFQGNSAPDKSGLPSDRFSAERTGGSVSTLTIQRTQQEDSAVYLCASSPNIYEQYFGPGTRLTVT.

The V call is TRBV4-2, the J call TRBJ2-1, with TRBD1 matching 7 bases. The germline V gene encodes CDR1 LGHNA and CDR2 YNFKEQ. This CDR3 is 15 amino acids long. The J segment lost 5 bases and the V segment lost 3 bases, leaving 7 bases of the junction unmatched. The CDR3 sequence is CASSHPGQLDNEQFF. The DNA for the CDR3 is TGTGCCAGCAGCCACCCGGGACAGCTAGACAATGAGCAGTTCTTC.

V and J are TRBV15 and TRBJ2-7, with D possibly matching TRBD2 (6 bases). Germline CDR1 LNHNV, CDR2 YYDKDF (reference sequence). V gave up 1 base and J gave up 3 bases, with 7 bases separating them. The CDR3 covers 13 residues. CDR3 sequence reads: CATSRVEGYEQYF. The CDR3 DNA reads TGTGCCACCAGCAGAGTGGAGGGCTACGAGCAGTACTTC.

This clonotype was recorded many times. The chain combines TRBV10-3 with TRBJ2-3, with D unclear. Germline CDR1 is ENHRY and CDR2 is SYGVKD. This CDR3 comprises 14 residues. Trimming removed 0 bases at V and 3 bases at J, with 7 bases between. The DNA for the CDR3 is TGTGCCATCAGTGAGTCAGCAGTTACAGATACGCAGTATTTT. Translation gives CAISESAVTDTQYF.

There are many counts of this clonotype. J is TRBJ2-7 and V is TRBV5-4, with 15 nucleotides matching TRBD2. CDR1 and CDR2 (germline): SGHNT, YYREEE (reference sequence). This CDR3 has 17 residues. The V segment lost 4 bases and the J segment 2 bases; nucleotides outside the gene matches: 7. This CDR3 reads CASSVPGLAGGTYEQYF. DNA of the CDR3: TGTGCCAGCAGCGTCCCGGGACTAGCGGGGGGAACCTACGAGCAGTACTTC.

This clonotype has only a few counts. V gene TRBV3-1 combines with J gene TRBJ2-1, with D possibly TRBD1 on 5 matching bases. The CDR3 has 14 amino acids. Looked up from germline, CDR1 is LGHDT and CDR2 is YNNKEL (reference sequence). Trimming cost V 1 base and J 6 bases, with 10 bases left between them. CDR3 region: CASSQGFQGNEQFF. For the CDR3, the DNA is TGTGCCAGCAGCCAAGGATTCCAGGGCAATGAGCAGTTCTTC.

The table lists this clonotype with a count of one. V is TRBV7-3 and J is TRBJ1-4; 7 bases agree with TRBD1. The CDR3 is made up of 15 amino acids. Losses at the gene ends were 5 bases for V and 2 bases for J; bases not matched to a gene: 5. The V gene's germline CDR1 is SGHTA and CDR2 FQGTGA. The CDR3 spells CASSPQTGTNEKLFF. CDR3 in DNA: TGTGCCAGCAGCCCTCAGACAGGGACTAATGAAAAACTGTTTTTT.

The chain couples TRBV2 to TRBJ1-2; D is unclear. Germline V gene data show CDR1 as SNHLY and CDR2 as FYNNEI. The CDR3 length is 14 residues. Trimming left V 7 bases short and J 8 bases short, with 20 bases between. The CDR3 loop reads CASNPIGSPGGYTF. CDR3 in DNA: TGTGCCAGCAACCCGATAGGTTCGCCTGGAGGCTACACCTTC. The full variable domain, in which reference TRBV2 and TRBJ1-2 provide the parts outside the CDR3, is EPEVTQTPSHQVTQMGQEVILRCVPISNHLYFYWYRQILGQKVEFLVSFYNNEISEKSEIFDDQFSVERPDGSNFTLKIRSTKLEDSAMYFCASNPIGSPGGYTFGSGTRLTVV.

This sequence joins TRBV10-3 and TRBJ2-3, with 12 positions matching TRBD2. There are 16 residues in the CDR3. Losses at the gene ends were 4 bases for V and 4 bases for J; bases not matched to a gene: 6. Germline V gene sequence: CDR1 ENHRY, CDR2 SYGVKD. DNA of the CDR3: TGTGCCATCAGTGGGCCTAGCGGGGGGGCCCCAGATACGCAGTATTTT. This encodes CAISGPSGGAPDTQYF.

This clonotype was counted only a few times. The rearrangement uses TRBV5-6 and TRBJ2-5, with D maybe TRBD1 (6 bases). Germline V lookup: CDR1 SGHDT, CDR2 YYEEEE. The CDR3 extends over 15 amino acids. Trimming pared 4 bases from V and 5 bases from J, leaving 18 bases between. CDR3 residues: CASSQDRFGSETQYF. The DNA of the CDR3 is TGTGCCAGCAGCCAGGACAGATTTGGATCGGAGACCCAGTACTTC. The full variable domain, its missing parts supplied by reference TRBV5-6 and TRBJ2-5, is DAGVTQSPTHLIKTRGQQVTLRCSPKSGHDTVSWYQQALGQGPQFIFQYYEEEERQRGNFPDRFSGHQFPNYSSELNVNALLLGDSALYLCASSQDRFGSETQYFGPGTRLLVL.

This clonotype was found many times. The rearrangement links TRBV27 to TRBJ2-7; no definite D call. The germline V gene encodes CDR1 MNHEY and CDR2 SMNVEV (reference sequence). The CDR3 spans 14 residues. The V end lost 1 base, the J end lost 3 bases, and 10 bases lay between the germline ends. Here the CDR3 DNA reads TGTGCCAGCAGTTTATGGGCCGGCGGCTACGAGCAGTACTTC. This codes for CASSLWAGGYEQYF.

The chain carries TRBV12-3 or TRBV12-4 and TRBJ2-7, with D unresolved. The CDR3 consists of 13 residues. V was pared by 1 base and J by 0 bases, with 4 bases between. The CDR3 is CASSLDASYEQYF. CDR3 DNA sequence: TGTGCCAGCAGTTTAGATGCCTCCTACGAGCAGTACTTC.

The J gene is TRBJ1-2, the V gene TRBV28, with 9 bases matching TRBD1. Germline V gives CDR1 MDHEN, CDR2 SYDVKM. V was clipped by 2 bases and J by 8 bases; unmatched bases: 6. This CDR3 region has 14 residues. CDR3 in amino acids: CASSLRTGVWGYTF. In nucleotides, the CDR3 is TGTGCCAGCAGTTTACGGACAGGGGTTTGGGGCTACACCTTC.

The chain is built from TRBV5-5 and TRBJ1-5; TRBD1 might be the D (6 bases). The V gene's germline CDR1 is SGHKS and CDR2 YYEKEE (reference sequence). The CDR3 is made up of 16 amino acids. Trimming removed 4 bases from V and 7 bases from J, with 21 bases in between. CDR3 protein: CASSLSRDTTLQPQHF. The CDR3 bases are TGTGCCAGCAGCCTGTCCCGGGACACTACGCTCCAGCCCCAGCATTTT.

V and J are TRBV11-2 and TRBJ2-1; D gene unclear. The ends were cut back, 0 bases at V and 0 bases at J, with 9 bases in the middle. The germline V gene has CDR1 SGHAT and CDR2 FQNNGV. The CDR3 has 16 residues. Written as DNA, the CDR3 is TGTGCCAGCAGCTTAGACCTCCTGAGCTCCTACAATGAGCAGTTCTTC. As protein: CASSLDLLSSYNEQFF.

The chain has TRBV21-1 and TRBJ2-2; the tabulated D call, TRBD2, remains unverified against the DNA. TRBV21-1 constitutes a pseudogene. The CDR3 is 20 amino acids. The DNA for the CDR3 is TGTGCCAGCAGGAAAGTGCAACTAGCGGGAGGGCCCTCGGACACCGGGGAGCTGTTTTTT. Residues: CASRKVQLAGGPSDTGELFF.

This clonotype has more than one count but fewer than ten. The chain employs TRBV7-9 and TRBJ1-1, with D unresolved. Trimming shortened V by 0 bases and J by 8 bases, and 7 bases separated the two germline ends. This CDR3 is built from 12 residues. Germline assignment: CDR1 SEHNR and CDR2 FQNEAQ (reference sequence). This CDR3 reads CASSLAVEEAFF. The DNA of the CDR3 is TGTGCCAGCAGCTTAGCCGTAGAGGAAGCTTTCTTT.